This T cell receptor (beta chain) was identified during a study of cytomegalovirus exposure and HLA in healthy donors. Study-wide context: Of the donors genotyped, some 400 in all, about 81% fell in the Caucasian-associated ancestry cluster.

The CDR3 extends over 15 amino acids. The trim removed 6 bases at V and 7 bases at J, leaving 11 bases unmatched. Germline V lookup: CDR1 WNHNN, CDR2 SYGVQD (reference sequence). Though nominally healthy at sampling, donors likely had unrecorded immune exposures. Amplification used 60 Vbeta primers and 13 Jbeta primers. Method: immunoSEQ multiplex PCR; TCRdb's copy keeps in-frame clones and lacks some. The data contain 200,000 to 250,000 clones, 70% to 85% of them seen just once; the ten biggest clones take up around 2.8%. The specimen sequenced was PBMCs. The J gene is TRBJ2-7, the V gene TRBV10-1, with TRBD1 matching 11 bases. This receptor was obtained from a woman aged 55-69 years in good health and CMV-seropositive. CDR3 amino acids: CASRDPGTGGGEQYF. The CDR3 DNA follows: TGCGCCAGCAGGGACCCCGGGACAGGGGGGGGAGAGCAGTACTTC.